This is a list of T cell receptor beta chains from one sample in a study of CD8+ T cells in alopecia areata. Only in-frame clones appear in the TCRdb table, and some are missing; sequencing was by immunoSEQ multiplex PCR. Altogether some 100,000 clones are present, around 60% being singletons, with the ten largest covering less than 20%. Sequences were derived from CD8+ T cells sorted from blood, sampled between weeks 55 and 70, from a patient treated with tofacitinib. These receptors came from a human donor with alopecia areata. Each CDR3 is given with its conserved first and last residue. A D gene is named only where the DNA matches it firmly. For some rows the clone size is stated as once, few or many, or as a class when expanded; others skip it.

NA	TRBD1	TRBV18	TRBJ1-6	TGTGCCAGCTCACTCTCGACCGGGACAGGCCCTAATTCACCCCTCCACTTT	CASSLSTGTGPNSPLHF
NA	TRBD1	TRBV13	TRBJ1-2	TGTGCCAGCAGCTACAGGGGAAACTATGGCTACACCTTC	CASSYRGNYGYTF
few	TRBD1	TRBV19	TRBJ1-5	TGTGCCAGTAGCACCTCCCGGGACAGGGGGCGGCCAGGTAATCAGCCCCAGCATTTT	CASSTSRDRGRPGNQPQHF
NA	NA	TRBV14	TRBJ2-1	TGTGCCAGCAGCCAAGTACCCAGGCTGGATGAGCAGTTCTTC	CASSQVPRLDEQFF
NA	TRBD2	TRBV7-8	TRBJ2-1	TGTGCCAGCAGCTTAGGTAGCGGGGGAGTGTACAATGAGCAGTTCTTC	CASSLGSGGVYNEQFF
NA	NA	TRBV5-6	TRBJ2-7	TGTGCCAGCAGCTCATCCAACTACGAGCAGTACTTC	CASSSSNYEQYF
NA	NA	TRBV5-1	TRBJ1-2	TGCGCCAGCAGCTTCGCAGGGTCCGTAGTGGACGGCTACACCTTC	CASSFAGSVVDGYTF
NA	NA	TRBV29-1	TRBJ2-2	TGCAGCGTTGAAATCGGCAGGGGCGTAGGCGGGGAGCTGTTTTTT	CSVEIGRGVGGELFF
NA	NA	TRBV4-1	TRBJ1-2	TGCGCCAGCAGCCAAGAGACAGGAGGGCGGTATGGCTACACCTTC	CASSQETGGRYGYTF
NA	NA	TRBV30	TRBJ1-1	TGTGCCTGGAGGTCAGGGAGCCCCGTAGCTTTCTTT	CAWRSGSPVAFF
few	NA	TRBV2	TRBJ2-1	TGTGCCAGCATATCAAAGGGTAAAGGCGATGAGCAGTTCTTC	CASISKGKGDEQFF
NA	NA	TRBV7-7	TRBJ2-3	TGTGCTAGCAGCTTTATCGTCACAGATACGCAGTATTTT	CASSFIVTDTQYF
NA	NA	TRBV27	TRBJ1-5	TGTGCCAGCAGTTTATCAGGGCGTAGCAATCAGCCCCAGCATTTT	CASSLSGRSNQPQHF
NA	TRBD1	TRBV5-6	TRBJ2-7	TGTGCCAGCAGCTCCGGGACAGGGTCGCAAGAGCAGTACTTC	CASSSGTGSQEQYF
few	NA	TRBV9	TRBJ2-2	TGTGCCAGCAGCACTTCCGGGGAGCTGTTTTTT	CASSTSGELFF
few	TRBD2	TRBV13	TRBJ2-1	TGTGCCAGCAGCCACCCCTCCAGCGGGGGAGATGAGCAGTTCTTC	CASSHPSSGGDEQFF
NA	NA	TRBV7-2	TRBJ1-5	TGTGCCAGCAGCCACCCTGTGGGGGCGTGGGATCAGCCCCAGCATTTT	CASSHPVGAWDQPQHF
NA	NA	TRBV25-1	TRBJ1-1	TGTGCCAGCAGTGAAATCGGGACTGAAGCTTTCTTT	CASSEIGTEAFF
few	NA	TRBV27	TRBJ1-2	TGTGCCAGCAGTTTATATGGCACGATAGGAAATGGCTACACCTTC	CASSLYGTIGNGYTF
NA	NA	TRBV30	TRBJ2-5	TGTGCCTGGAACGAAATCGGGACCGACTTGGAGACCCAGTACTTC	CAWNEIGTDLETQYF
NA	TRBD1	TRBV15	TRBJ1-5	TGTGCCACCAGAACCGACAGGGGGACGAATCAGCCCCAGCATTTT	CATRTDRGTNQPQHF
NA	NA	TRBV19	TRBJ2-1	TGTGCCAGTGCGGTGGCAGAACGAGGAAATGAGCAGTTCTTC	CASAVAERGNEQFF
once	TRBD2	TRBV5-1	TRBJ2-1	TGCGCCAGCAGCTTTCGGACTAGCGGGGGGGCCGGAATCGATGAGCAGTTCTTC	CASSFRTSGGAGIDEQFF
NA	TRBD1	TRBV4-2	TRBJ1-1	TGTGCCAGCAGCCGGACAGGCGTCGACACTGAAGCTTTCTTT	CASSRTGVDTEAFF
few	TRBD1	TRBV27	TRBJ1-2	TGTGCCAGCAGTGGGACAGGGAGAATGGGCTACACCTTC	CASSGTGRMGYTF
NA	TRBD1	TRBV29-1	TRBJ1-2	TGCAGCGTTGTAGGGGGCGCAGGTCTTAACTATGGCTACACCTTC	CSVVGGAGLNYGYTF
NA	TRBD1	TRBV4-1	TRBJ2-1	TGCGCCAGCAGCCAAGGGGGGACAGGGGGCTACAATGAGCAGTTCTTC	CASSQGGTGGYNEQFF
NA	NA	TRBV2	TRBJ2-5	TGTGCCAGCCGGGGGGAGACCCAGTACTTC	CASRGETQYF
NA	TRBD2	TRBV5-1	TRBJ2-1	TGCGCCAGCAGCCGGGGGGACAATGAGCAGTTCTTC	CASSRGDNEQFF
NA	TRBD1	TRBV6-1	TRBJ2-7	TGTGCCAGCGGGACAGCACTAACCTACGAGCAGTACTTC	CASGTALTYEQYF
NA	NA	TRBV13	TRBJ1-1	TGTGCCAGCAGCTTGGGCACCCCGAACACTGAAGCTTTCTTT	CASSLGTPNTEAFF
once	NA	TRBV6-5	TRBJ2-2	TGTGCCAGCAGTTACTCTTACAGGGAGGGCACCGGGGAGCTGTTTTTT	CASSYSYREGTGELFF
few	NA	TRBV19	TRBJ1-1	TGTGCCAGTAGTATGTACGGGAACACTGAAGCTTTCTTT	CASSMYGNTEAFF
NA	TRBD1	TRBV5-1	TRBJ2-7	TGCGCCAGCAGCCCGGGGACAGGGGTCTACGAGCAGTACTTC	CASSPGTGVYEQYF
few	NA	TRBV23-1	TRBJ2-4	TGCGCCAGCAGTCAATCGGGAACAGTTTATCTAGCCAAAAACATTCAGTACTTC	CASSQSGTVYLAKNIQYF
NA	TRBD1	TRBV7-2	TRBJ2-1	TGTGCCAGCAGCGTAACAGGGGGCCGCGACGATGAGCAGTTCTTC	CASSVTGGRDDEQFF
few	NA	TRBV7-6	TRBJ2-1	TGTGCCAGCAGCTTAAAGGGGATCTCAGTCTACAATGAGCAGTTCTTC	CASSLKGISVYNEQFF
NA	NA	TRBV7-2	TRBJ1-5	TGTGCCAGCACCGTTTATAGCAATCAGCCCCAGCATTTT	CASTVYSNQPQHF
NA	NA	TRBV9	TRBJ2-1	TGTGCCAGCAGCGTAGGGAGCGGCGAGAATGAGCAGTTCTTC	CASSVGSGENEQFF
NA	NA	TRBV7-9	TRBJ2-7	TGTGCCAGCAGCTTAGGGCAGGACGAGCAGTACTTC	CASSLGQDEQYF
NA	NA	TRBV2	TRBJ2-2	TGTGCCAGCAACAAAATCAAAAACACCGGGGAGCTGTTTTTT	CASNKIKNTGELFF
few	TRBD1	TRBV6-5	TRBJ1-2	TGTGCCAGCCACAGGGACAGGCAGAGCTATGGCTACACCTTC	CASHRDRQSYGYTF
NA	NA	TRBV5-6	TRBJ1-6	TGTGCCAGCAGCTTGGAGGGGGCCTATAATTCACCCCTCCACTTT	CASSLEGAYNSPLHF
NA	TRBD1	TRBV5-5	TRBJ1-1	TGTGCCAGCAGCTTACAGGGGTCTGAAGCTTTCTTT	CASSLQGSEAFF
NA	NA	TRBV7-3	TRBJ2-1	TGTGCCAGCAGCTTATGGGGTCGCCGCCCCGACAATGAGCAGTTCTTC	CASSLWGRRPDNEQFF
NA	TRBD2	TRBV30	TRBJ2-3	TGTGCCTGGAGCTTACCTCTAGCGGGGGGGCCAGGGGATACGCAGTATTTT	CAWSLPLAGGPGDTQYF
NA	NA	TRBV6-5	TRBJ1-5	TGTGCCAGCAGTTACTCGTTAGGGCGGGATCAGCCCCAGCATTTT	CASSYSLGRDQPQHF
NA	NA	TRBV7-9	TRBJ1-5	TGTGCCAGCAGCACATATCAGGGGCGCGGCAATCAGCCCCAGCATTTT	CASSTYQGRGNQPQHF